These T cell receptor beta chains were read from a single sample in a study of long-term antiretroviral therapy in people with HIV. Clones were read by immunoSEQ multiplex PCR, and TCRdb kept only the in-frame ones, dropping some. This table holds about 19,000 clones, around 80% found once. The specimen comprised unsorted PBMCs, sampled 2.2 years after starting antiretroviral therapy. The receptors originated from a man aged 50 or older with HIV. Both conserved end residues are part of each CDR3. The order of the fields is CDR3 length, J gene, clone size, D gene, V gene, CDR3 DNA, CDR3 protein. The D gene is left open where the match is weak. Size values are once, few and many counts, or a class for expanded clones, and some rows have none.

length: 16
J: TRBJ2-5
size: once
D: TRBD1
V: TRBV7-2
DNA: TGTGCCAGCAGCTTAGAGGGGACAGGGGGCAGAAAGACCCAGTACTTC
CDR3: CASSLEGTGGRKTQYF

length: 12
J: TRBJ2-7
size: NA
D: NA
V: TRBV18
DNA: TGTGCCAGCTCACCCGGGACTCCCGAGCAGTACTTC
CDR3: CASSPGTPEQYF

length: 15
J: TRBJ2-1
size: NA
D: TRBD2
V: TRBV28
DNA: TGTGCCAGCACAAAACCGGGACTAGGCCATAATGAGCAGTTCTTC
CDR3: CASTKPGLGHNEQFF

length: 12
J: TRBJ1-6
size: NA
D: NA
V: TRBV2
DNA: TGTGCCAGCAGTGGGGCAGGTTCACCCCTCCACTTT
CDR3: CASSGAGSPLHF

length: 14
J: TRBJ1-5
size: NA
D: NA
V: TRBV6-1
DNA: TGTGCCAGCAGTGAAGAGCCCGTTAATCAGCCCCAGCATTTT
CDR3: CASSEEPVNQPQHF

length: 14
J: TRBJ2-3
size: NA
D: TRBD1
V: TRBV28
DNA: TGTGCCAGCAGTACGACAGGGTACACAGATACGCAGTATTTT
CDR3: CASSTTGYTDTQYF

length: 15
J: TRBJ2-2
size: NA
D: NA
V: TRBV28
DNA: TGTGCCAGCACCCTTCAACACGAGAACACCGGGGAGCTGTTTTTT
CDR3: CASTLQHENTGELFF

length: 12
J: TRBJ2-7
size: NA
D: NA
V: TRBV11-2
DNA: TGTGCCAGCAGCTTAGATCCTTACGAGCAGTACTTC
CDR3: CASSLDPYEQYF

length: 15
J: TRBJ1-1
size: NA
D: NA
V: TRBV14
DNA: TGTGCCAGCAGCCCACCCGGGCCCATGAACACTGAAGCTTTCTTT
CDR3: CASSPPGPMNTEAFF

length: 16
J: TRBJ1-1
size: NA
D: NA
V: TRBV19
DNA: TGTGCCAGTACTTTAATGGGACCTTACCCGAACACTGAAGCTTTCTTT
CDR3: CASTLMGPYPNTEAFF

length: 14
J: TRBJ1-6
size: few
D: TRBD1
V: TRBV7-8
DNA: TGTGCCAGCAGCTACCGGGACAGCTTTTCACCCCTCCACTTT
CDR3: CASSYRDSFSPLHF

length: 16
J: TRBJ2-1
size: once
D: TRBD2
V: TRBV18
DNA: TGTGCCAGCTCACCCGGAAGACTAGCGGGAGGAAATGAGCAGTTCTTC
CDR3: CASSPGRLAGGNEQFF

length: 13
J: TRBJ2-5
size: NA
D: NA
V: TRBV7-2
DNA: TGTGCCAGCAGCTTCCCTGTCCAAGAGACCCAGTACTTC
CDR3: CASSFPVQETQYF

length: 12
J: TRBJ1-4
size: NA
D: NA
V: TRBV7-9
DNA: TGTGCCAGCAGCGCCAGTAATGAAAAACTGTTTTTT
CDR3: CASSASNEKLFF

length: 13
J: TRBJ1-1
size: NA
D: NA
V: TRBV9
DNA: TGTGCCAGCAGCGTAGTGAGTGGGCTTGAAGCTTTCTTT
CDR3: CASSVVSGLEAFF

length: 15
J: TRBJ1-5
size: NA
D: NA
V: TRBV5-8
DNA: TGTGCCAGCAGGAAATCCCCCCAGGCGGATCAGCCCCAGCATTTT
CDR3: CASRKSPQADQPQHF

length: 13
J: TRBJ2-7
size: NA
D: NA
V: TRBV7-2
DNA: TGTGCCAGCAGCTTAGCCGCCAGGTACGAGCAGTACTTC
CDR3: CASSLAARYEQYF

length: 13
J: TRBJ1-2
size: NA
D: NA
V: TRBV28
DNA: TGTGCCGTGGATCAGGCCACTTCCTATGGCTACACCTTC
CDR3: CAVDQATSYGYTF

length: 15
J: TRBJ2-5
size: NA
D: NA
V: TRBV18
DNA: TGTGCCAGCTCACCAACCGCTAGCATCGAAGAGACCCAGTACTTC
CDR3: CASSPTASIEETQYF

length: 14
J: TRBJ2-5
size: NA
D: NA
V: TRBV5-5
DNA: TGTGCCAGCAGCAATGGACAGTTTCTGGAGACCCAGTACTTC
CDR3: CASSNGQFLETQYF

length: 13
J: TRBJ1-2
size: NA
D: NA
V: TRBV19
DNA: TGTGCCAGTAGTTTAGGGACTAACTATGGCTACACCTTC
CDR3: CASSLGTNYGYTF

length: 15
J: TRBJ2-7
size: NA
D: TRBD1
V: TRBV6-6
DNA: TGTGCCAGCAGTTACTCCGGGACAGGGCCCTACGAGCAGTACTTC
CDR3: CASSYSGTGPYEQYF

length: 15
J: TRBJ1-6
size: NA
D: NA
V: TRBV15
DNA: TGTGCCACCAGCAGAGACCCGACAGCTAATTCACCCCTCCACTTT
CDR3: CATSRDPTANSPLHF

length: 16
J: TRBJ1-1
size: NA
D: NA
V: TRBV5-1
DNA: TGCGCCAGCAGCTTGCAGGGTCTCCGTCAGAACACTGAAGCTTTCTTT
CDR3: CASSLQGLRQNTEAFF

length: 18
J: TRBJ2-6
size: NA
D: TRBD1
V: TRBV28
DNA: TGTGCCAGCAATAGACAGGGCCTCACGAGCTCTGGGGCCAACGTCCTGACTTTC
CDR3: CASNRQGLTSSGANVLTF

length: 14
J: TRBJ1-2
size: NA
D: NA
V: TRBV28
DNA: TGTGCCAGCAGTTCCGGGGTTTGGGTGGGGGGCTACACCTTC
CDR3: CASSSGVWVGGYTF

length: 15
J: TRBJ1-3
size: NA
D: NA
V: TRBV19
DNA: TGTGCCAGTAGTCCCCGCGGAGATTCTGGAAACACCATATATTTT
CDR3: CASSPRGDSGNTIYF

length: 14
J: TRBJ2-7
size: few
D: TRBD1
V: TRBV7-9
DNA: TGTGCCAGCAGCCTTTGGACAGGGGGCGACGAGCAGTACTTC
CDR3: CASSLWTGGDEQYF

length: 13
J: TRBJ2-2
size: NA
D: NA
V: TRBV6-4
DNA: TGTGCCAGCAGTTCTCTCGAGACCGGGGAGCTGTTTTTT
CDR3: CASSSLETGELFF

length: 19
J: TRBJ1-5
size: NA
D: NA
V: TRBV4-1
DNA: TGCGCCAGCAGCCAAGGCCCGATCCTCCGGACAGATAGCAATCAGCCCCAGCATTTT
CDR3: CASSQGPILRTDSNQPQHF

length: 15
J: TRBJ1-4
size: NA
D: NA
V: TRBV25-1
DNA: TGTGCCAGCAGTGATACCCGGGAGATTAATGAAAAACTGTTTTTT
CDR3: CASSDTREINEKLFF

length: 18
J: TRBJ2-5
size: NA
D: NA
V: TRBV4-3
DNA: TGCGCCAGCAGCCAAGATTGGTCAAGGTCCAGCGTACAAGAGACCCAGTACTTC
CDR3: CASSQDWSRSSVQETQYF

length: 14
J: TRBJ1-2
size: NA
D: NA
V: TRBV4-3
DNA: TGCGCCAGCAGCCAGAGCTTGCTTGGGTATGGCTACACCTTC
CDR3: CASSQSLLGYGYTF

length: 11
J: TRBJ2-7
size: NA
D: TRBD1
V: TRBV2
DNA: TGTGCCAGCCGGGACAGCTACGAGCAGTACTTC
CDR3: CASRDSYEQYF

length: 15
J: TRBJ2-7
size: few
D: NA
V: TRBV7-2
DNA: TGTGCCAGCAGCCCTCCACCCAGACCTAATTACGAGCAGTACTTC
CDR3: CASSPPPRPNYEQYF

length: 13
J: TRBJ1-2
size: NA
D: NA
V: TRBV7-9
DNA: TGTGCCAGCAGCCCCGACAGGAACTATGGCTACACCTTC
CDR3: CASSPDRNYGYTF

length: 16
J: TRBJ1-2
size: NA
D: TRBD1
V: TRBV28
DNA: TGTGCCAGCAGTTCACACCCGGGACAGGGCAACTATGGCTACACCTTC
CDR3: CASSSHPGQGNYGYTF

length: 19
J: TRBJ1-2
size: NA
D: TRBD1
V: TRBV5-6
DNA: TGTGCCAGCAGCTTTGGAACCGGGACAGTCACTTCGTTCTCTTATGGCTACACCTTC
CDR3: CASSFGTGTVTSFSYGYTF

length: 16
J: TRBJ2-5
size: NA
D: NA
V: TRBV7-9
DNA: TGTGCCAGCAGCCTGTTCCTAGCGATCAAGGAGGAGACCCAGTACTTC
CDR3: CASSLFLAIKEETQYF

length: 15
J: TRBJ2-3
size: NA
D: TRBD1
V: TRBV7-9
DNA: TGTGCCAGCAGCCGGGGACAGACTAGCACAGATACGCAGTATTTT
CDR3: CASSRGQTSTDTQYF

length: 16
J: TRBJ2-2
size: NA
D: TRBD1
V: TRBV5-1
DNA: TGCGCCAGCAGCTTGGAGGGACAGGGATTCGCCGGGGAGCTGTTTTTT
CDR3: CASSLEGQGFAGELFF

length: 14
J: TRBJ2-7
size: NA
D: NA
V: TRBV18
DNA: TGTGCCAGCTCCACGGGCGGGGTACCCTACGAGCAGTACTTC
CDR3: CASSTGGVPYEQYF